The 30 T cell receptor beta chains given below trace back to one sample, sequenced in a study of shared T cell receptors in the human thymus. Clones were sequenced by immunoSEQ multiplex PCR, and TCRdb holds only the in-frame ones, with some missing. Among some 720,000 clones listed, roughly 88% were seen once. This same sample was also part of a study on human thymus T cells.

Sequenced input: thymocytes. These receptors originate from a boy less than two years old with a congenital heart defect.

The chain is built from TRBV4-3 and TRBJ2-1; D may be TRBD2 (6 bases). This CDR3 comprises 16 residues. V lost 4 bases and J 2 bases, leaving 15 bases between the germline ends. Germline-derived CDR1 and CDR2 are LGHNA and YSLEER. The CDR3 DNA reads TGCGCCAGCAGCCCTTTGTGTTTAGCGGCCTACAATGAGCAGTTCTTC. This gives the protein CASSPLCLAAYNEQFF.

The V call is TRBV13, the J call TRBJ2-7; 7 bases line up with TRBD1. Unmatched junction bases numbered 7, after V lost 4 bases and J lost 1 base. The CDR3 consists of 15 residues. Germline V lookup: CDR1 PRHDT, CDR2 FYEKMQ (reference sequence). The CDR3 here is CASSSTGAASYEQYF. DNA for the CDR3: TGTGCCAGCAGCTCAACAGGGGCGGCTTCCTACGAGCAGTACTTC.

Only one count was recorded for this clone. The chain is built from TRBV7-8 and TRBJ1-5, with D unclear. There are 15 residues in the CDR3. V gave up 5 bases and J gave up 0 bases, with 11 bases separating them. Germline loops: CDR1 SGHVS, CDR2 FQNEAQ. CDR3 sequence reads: CASSREGDSNQPQHF. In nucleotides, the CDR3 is TGTGCCAGCAGCCGGGAGGGTGATAGCAATCAGCCCCAGCATTTT.

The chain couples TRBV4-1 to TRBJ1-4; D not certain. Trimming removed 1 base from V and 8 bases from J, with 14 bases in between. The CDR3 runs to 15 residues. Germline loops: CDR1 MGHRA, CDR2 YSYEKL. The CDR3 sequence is CASSQGGLGREKLFF. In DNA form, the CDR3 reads TGCGCCAGCAGCCAAGGTGGTTTAGGGAGAGAAAAACTGTTTTTT.

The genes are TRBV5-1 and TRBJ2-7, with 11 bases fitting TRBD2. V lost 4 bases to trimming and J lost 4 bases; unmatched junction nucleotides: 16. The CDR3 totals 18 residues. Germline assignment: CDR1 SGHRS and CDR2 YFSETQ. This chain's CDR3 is CASSPPPPTLAGVYEQYF. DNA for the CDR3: TGCGCCAGCAGCCCTCCCCCGCCGACACTAGCGGGAGTTTACGAGCAGTACTTC.

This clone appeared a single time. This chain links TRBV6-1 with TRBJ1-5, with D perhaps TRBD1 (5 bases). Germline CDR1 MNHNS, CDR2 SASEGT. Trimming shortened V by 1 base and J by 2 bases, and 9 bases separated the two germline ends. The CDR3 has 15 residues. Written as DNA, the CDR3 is TGTGCCAGCAGTGAAGTAGGGGTGGGCAATCAGCCCCAGCATTTT. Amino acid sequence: CASSEVGVGNQPQHF.

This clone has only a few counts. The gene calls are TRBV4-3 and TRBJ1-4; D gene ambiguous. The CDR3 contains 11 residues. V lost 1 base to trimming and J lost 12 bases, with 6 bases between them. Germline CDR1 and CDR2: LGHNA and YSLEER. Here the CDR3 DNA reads TGCGCCAGCAGCCAAGGGAGGGAACTGTTTTTT. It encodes CASSQGRELFF.

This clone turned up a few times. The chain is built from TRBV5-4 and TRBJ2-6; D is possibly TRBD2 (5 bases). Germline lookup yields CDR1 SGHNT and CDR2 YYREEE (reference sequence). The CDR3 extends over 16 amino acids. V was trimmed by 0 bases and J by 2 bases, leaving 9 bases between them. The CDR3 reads CASSLGESPGANVLTF. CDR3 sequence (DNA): TGTGCCAGCAGCTTGGGGGAGTCTCCTGGGGCCAACGTCCTGACTTTC.

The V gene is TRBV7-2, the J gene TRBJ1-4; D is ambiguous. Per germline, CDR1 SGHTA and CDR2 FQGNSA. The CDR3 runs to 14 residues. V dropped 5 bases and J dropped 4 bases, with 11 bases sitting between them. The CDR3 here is CASSPRGDNEKLFF. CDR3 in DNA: TGTGCCAGCAGCCCAAGAGGTGATAATGAAAAACTGTTTTTT. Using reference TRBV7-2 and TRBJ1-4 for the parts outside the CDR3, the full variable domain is GAGVSQSPSNKVTEKGKDVELRCDPISGHTALYWYRQSLGQGLEFLIYFQGNSAPDKSGLPSDRFSAERTGGSVSTLTIQRTQQEDSAVYLCASSPRGDNEKLFFGSGTQLSVL.

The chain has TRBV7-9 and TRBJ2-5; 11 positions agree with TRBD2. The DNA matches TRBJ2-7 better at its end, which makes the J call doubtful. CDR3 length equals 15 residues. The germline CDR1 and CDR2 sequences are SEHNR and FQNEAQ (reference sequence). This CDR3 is CASSLGLAGGYEQYF. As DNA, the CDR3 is TGTGCCAGCAGCTTAGGTCTAGCGGGAGGCTACGAGCAGTACTTC.

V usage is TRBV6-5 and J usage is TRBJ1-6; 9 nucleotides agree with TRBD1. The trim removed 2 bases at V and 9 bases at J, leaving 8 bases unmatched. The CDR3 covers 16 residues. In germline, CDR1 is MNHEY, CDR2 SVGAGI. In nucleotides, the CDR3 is TGTGCCAGCAGTTACCGGGGACAGGGAATAAGTTCACCCCTCCACTTT. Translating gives CASSYRGQGISSPLHF.

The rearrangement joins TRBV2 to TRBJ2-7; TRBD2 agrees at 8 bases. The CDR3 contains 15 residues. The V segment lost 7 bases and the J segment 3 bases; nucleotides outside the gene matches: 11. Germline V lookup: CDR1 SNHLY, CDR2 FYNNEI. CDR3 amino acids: CASKGKARGGYEQYF. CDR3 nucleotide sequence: TGTGCCAGCAAAGGAAAGGCCCGGGGGGGCTACGAGCAGTACTTC.

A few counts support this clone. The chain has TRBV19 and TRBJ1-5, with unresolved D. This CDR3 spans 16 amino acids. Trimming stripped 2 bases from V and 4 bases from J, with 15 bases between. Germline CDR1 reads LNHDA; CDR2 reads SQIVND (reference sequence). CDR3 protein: CASSISTGGSNQPQHF. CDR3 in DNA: TGTGCCAGTAGTATATCCACGGGAGGTAGTAATCAGCCCCAGCATTTT.

CDR3 sequence (DNA): TGCGCCAGCAGCCAAGAAAAGTCCGGGGTCCATGAGCAGTTCTTC. Translation: CASSQEKSGVHEQFF. The chain has TRBV4-1 and TRBJ2-1; weak D call: TRBD2 (5 bases). Trimming stripped 0 bases from V and 8 bases from J, with 14 bases between. The germline CDR1 and CDR2 sequences are MGHRA and YSYEKL. This CDR3 is 15 amino acids long.

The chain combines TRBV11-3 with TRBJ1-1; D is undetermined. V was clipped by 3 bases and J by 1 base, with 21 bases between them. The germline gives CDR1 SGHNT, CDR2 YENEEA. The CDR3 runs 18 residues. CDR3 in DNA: TGTGCCAGCAGCTTGGAGGGCCCGGATAGGAGAAAGAACACTGAAGCTTTCTTT. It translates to CASSLEGPDRRKNTEAFF.

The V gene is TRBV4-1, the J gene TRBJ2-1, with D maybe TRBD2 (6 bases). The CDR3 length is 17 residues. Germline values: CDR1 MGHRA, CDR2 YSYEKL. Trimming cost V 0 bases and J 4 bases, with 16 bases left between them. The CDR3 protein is CASSQEGTLGGYNEQFF. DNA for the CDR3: TGCGCCAGCAGCCAAGAGGGGACGCTCGGGGGTTACAATGAGCAGTTCTTC.

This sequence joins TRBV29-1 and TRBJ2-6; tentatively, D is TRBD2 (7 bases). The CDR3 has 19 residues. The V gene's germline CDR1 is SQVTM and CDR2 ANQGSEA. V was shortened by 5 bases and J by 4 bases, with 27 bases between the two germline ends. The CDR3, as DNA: TGCAGCGTTACACGGGGGGCGCATGGGGGGACTTGCGGGGCCAACGTCCTGACTTTC. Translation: CSVTRGAHGGTCGANVLTF.

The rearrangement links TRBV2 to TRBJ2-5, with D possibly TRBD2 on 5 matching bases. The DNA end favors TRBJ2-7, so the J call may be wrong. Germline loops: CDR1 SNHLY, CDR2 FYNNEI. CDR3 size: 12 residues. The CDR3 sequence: CAITPVGGEQYF. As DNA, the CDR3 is TGTGCCATCACGCCCGTCGGAGGCGAGCAGTACTTC.

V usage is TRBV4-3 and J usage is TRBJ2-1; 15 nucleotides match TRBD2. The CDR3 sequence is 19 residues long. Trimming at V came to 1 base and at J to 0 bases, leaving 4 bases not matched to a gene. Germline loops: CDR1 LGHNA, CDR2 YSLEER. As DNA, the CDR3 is TGCGCCAGCAGCCAAGCCGGGACTAGCGGGAGGAGCTCCTACAATGAGCAGTTCTTC. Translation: CASSQAGTSGRSSYNEQFF.

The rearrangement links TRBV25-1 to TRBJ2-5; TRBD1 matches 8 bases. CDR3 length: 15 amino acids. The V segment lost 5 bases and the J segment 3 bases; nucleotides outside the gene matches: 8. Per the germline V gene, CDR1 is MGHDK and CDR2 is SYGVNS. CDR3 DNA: TGTGCCAGCAGTCTTTCCCGGGACAGGAAAGAGACCCAGTACTTC. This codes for CASSLSRDRKETQYF.

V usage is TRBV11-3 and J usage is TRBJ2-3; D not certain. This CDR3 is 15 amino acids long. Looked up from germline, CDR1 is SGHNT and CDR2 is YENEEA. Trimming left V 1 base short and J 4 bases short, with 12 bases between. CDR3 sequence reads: CASSLGAYDADTQYF. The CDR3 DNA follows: TGTGCCAGCAGCTTAGGGGCATACGACGCAGATACGCAGTATTTT. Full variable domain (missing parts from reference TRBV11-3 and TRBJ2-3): EAGVVQSPRYKIIEKKQPVAFWCNPISGHNTLYWYLQNLGQGPELLIRYENEEAVDDSQLPKDRFSAERLKGVDSTLKIQPAELGDSAVYLCASSLGAYDADTQYFGPGTRLTVL.

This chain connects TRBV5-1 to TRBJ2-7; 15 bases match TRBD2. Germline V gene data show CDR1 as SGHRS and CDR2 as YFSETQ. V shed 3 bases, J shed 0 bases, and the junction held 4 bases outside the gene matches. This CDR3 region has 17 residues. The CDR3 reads CASSSGLAGGFSYEQYF. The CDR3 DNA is TGCGCCAGCAGCTCGGGACTAGCGGGAGGATTCTCCTACGAGCAGTACTTC.

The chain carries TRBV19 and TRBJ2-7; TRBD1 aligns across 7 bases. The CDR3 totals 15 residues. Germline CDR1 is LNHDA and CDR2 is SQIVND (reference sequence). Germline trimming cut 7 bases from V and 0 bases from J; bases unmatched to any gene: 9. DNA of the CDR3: TGTGCCAGTACCATGAGCTCAGGGGGCTCCTACGAGCAGTACTTC. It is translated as CASTMSSGGSYEQYF.

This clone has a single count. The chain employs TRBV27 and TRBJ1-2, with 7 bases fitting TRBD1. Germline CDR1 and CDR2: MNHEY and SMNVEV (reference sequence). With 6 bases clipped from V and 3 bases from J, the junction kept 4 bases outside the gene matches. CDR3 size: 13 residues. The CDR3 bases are TGTGCCAGCAGGAGGGGGCGGGACTATGGCTACACCTTC. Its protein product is CASRRGRDYGYTF.

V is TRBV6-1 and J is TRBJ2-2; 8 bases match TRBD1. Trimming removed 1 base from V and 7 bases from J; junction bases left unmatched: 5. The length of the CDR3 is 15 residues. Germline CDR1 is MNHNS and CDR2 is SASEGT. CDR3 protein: CASSEVVTGDGELFF. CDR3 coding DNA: TGTGCCAGCAGTGAAGTCGTGACAGGGGACGGGGAGCTGTTTTTT.

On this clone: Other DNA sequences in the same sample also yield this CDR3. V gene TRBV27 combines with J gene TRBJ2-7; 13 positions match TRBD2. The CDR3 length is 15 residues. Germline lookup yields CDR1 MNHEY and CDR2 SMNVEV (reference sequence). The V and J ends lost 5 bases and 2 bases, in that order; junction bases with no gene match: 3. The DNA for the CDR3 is TGTGCCAGCAGTCCCGGGACTAGCGGGACCTACGAGCAGTACTTC. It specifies CASSPGTSGTYEQYF.

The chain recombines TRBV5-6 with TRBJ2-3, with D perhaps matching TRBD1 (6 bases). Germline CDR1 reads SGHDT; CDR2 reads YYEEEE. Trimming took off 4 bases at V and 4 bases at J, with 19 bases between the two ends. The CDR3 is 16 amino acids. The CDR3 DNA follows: TGTGCCAGCAGCCTCGCCAGGGGACGGGGAGCAGATACGCAGTATTTT. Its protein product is CASSLARGRGADTQYF. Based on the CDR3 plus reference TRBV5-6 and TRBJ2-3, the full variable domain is DAGVTQSPTHLIKTRGQQVTLRCSPKSGHDTVSWYQQALGQGPQFIFQYYEEEERQRGNFPDRFSGHQFPNYSSELNVNALLLGDSALYLCASSLARGRGADTQYFGPGTRLTVL.

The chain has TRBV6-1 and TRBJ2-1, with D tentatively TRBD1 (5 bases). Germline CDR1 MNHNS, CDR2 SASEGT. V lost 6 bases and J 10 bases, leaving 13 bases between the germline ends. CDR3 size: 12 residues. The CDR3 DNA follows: TGTGCCAGCAGCCCCCCCCACAGGGAGCAGTTCTTC. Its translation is CASSPPHREQFF.

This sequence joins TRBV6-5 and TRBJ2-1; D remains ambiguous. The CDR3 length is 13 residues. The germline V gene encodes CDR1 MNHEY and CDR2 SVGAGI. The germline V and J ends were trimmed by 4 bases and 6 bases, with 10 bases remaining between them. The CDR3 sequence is CASSSVNPNEQFF. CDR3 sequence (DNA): TGTGCCAGCAGTTCAGTGAATCCCAATGAGCAGTTCTTC.

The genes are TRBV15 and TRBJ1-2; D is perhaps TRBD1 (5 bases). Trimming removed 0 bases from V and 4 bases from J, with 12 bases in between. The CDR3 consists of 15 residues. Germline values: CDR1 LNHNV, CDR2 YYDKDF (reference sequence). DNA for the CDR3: TGTGCCACCAGCAGAGATCGGGGGATCGGCTATGGCTACACCTTC. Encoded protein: CATSRDRGIGYGYTF.